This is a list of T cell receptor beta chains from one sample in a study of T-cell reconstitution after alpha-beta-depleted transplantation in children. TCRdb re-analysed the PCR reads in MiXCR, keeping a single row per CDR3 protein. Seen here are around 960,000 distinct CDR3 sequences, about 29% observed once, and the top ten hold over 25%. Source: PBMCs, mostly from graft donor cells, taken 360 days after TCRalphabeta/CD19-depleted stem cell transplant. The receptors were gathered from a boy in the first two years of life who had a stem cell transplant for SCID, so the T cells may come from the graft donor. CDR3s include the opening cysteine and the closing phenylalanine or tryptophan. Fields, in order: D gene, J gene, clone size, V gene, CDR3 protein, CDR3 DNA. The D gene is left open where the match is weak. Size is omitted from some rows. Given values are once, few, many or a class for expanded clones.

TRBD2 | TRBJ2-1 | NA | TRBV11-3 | CASSLVAGGHGEQFF | TGTGCCAGCAGCTTAGTTGCGGGGGGGCATGGTGAGCAGTTCTTC
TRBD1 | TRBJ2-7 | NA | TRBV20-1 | CSASNPDRGSYEQYF | TGCAGTGCTAGTAACCCGGACAGGGGGTCCTACGAGCAGTACTTC
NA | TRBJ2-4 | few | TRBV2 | CASSGILAKNIQYF | TGTGCCAGCAGTGGCATTCTAGCCAAAAACATTCAGTACTTC
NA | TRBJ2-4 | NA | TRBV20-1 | CSARHWRRGNIQYF | TGCAGTGCTAGACATTGGCGGAGGGGAAACATTCAGTACTTC
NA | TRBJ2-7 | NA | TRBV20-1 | CSAKTVSYEQYF | TGCAGTGCGAAAACAGTCTCCTACGAGCAGTACTTC
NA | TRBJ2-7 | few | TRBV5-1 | CASSLGGPGEQYF | TGCGCCAGCAGCTTGGGGGGTCCGGGAGAGCAGTACTTC
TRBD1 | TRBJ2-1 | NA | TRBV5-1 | CASSLWDRALNEQFF | TGCGCCAGCAGCTTGTGGGACAGGGCCCTCAATGAGCAGTTCTTC
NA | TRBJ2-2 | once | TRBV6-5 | CASSFGFGGQLNTGELFF | TGTGCCAGCAGTTTTGGGTTTGGCGGCCAGCTGAACACCGGGGAGCTGTTTTTT
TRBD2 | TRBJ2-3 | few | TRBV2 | CASKWLSGGATDTQYF | TGTGCCAGCAAGTGGCTTAGCGGGGGGGCCACAGATACGCAGTATTTT
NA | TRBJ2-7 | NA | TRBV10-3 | CAIFDGYEQYF | TGTGCCATCTTTGACGGCTACGAGCAGTACTTC
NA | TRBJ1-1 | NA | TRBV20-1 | CSARRGARSEAFF | TGCAGTGCTAGGCGGGGGGCTCGCTCTGAAGCTTTCTTT
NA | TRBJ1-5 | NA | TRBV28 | CASSLDSTQDQPQHF | TGTGCCAGCAGTTTGGACAGTACCCAGGATCAGCCCCAGCATTTT